This TCR beta chain stems from a study of liver allograft versus peripheral blood T cells. About the study: The authors compared T cell receptor repertoires in transplanted livers with recipients' peripheral blood repertoires.

Germline-derived CDR1 and CDR2 are SGHKS and YYEKEE (reference sequence). V was shortened by 0 bases and J by 3 bases, with 7 bases between the two germline ends. The CDR3 length is 15 residues. TCRdb passed the reads through MiXCR, listing each CDR3 protein once. The sample holds fewer than 4,000 distinct CDR3 sequences, about 16% seen once. By sample fraction, this clonotype is medium-sized. Its antigen remains unknown. Study findings and constraints: Reportedly, the T cell receptor repertoires inside liver allografts were not the same as those in peripheral blood.

The TCR sequence derives from a human patient who had a liver transplant. Some T cells may originate from the graft donor. The rearrangement joins TRBV5-5 to TRBJ1-6, with D hard to call. CDR3 sequence reads: CASSLEPSYNSPLHF. The DNA of the CDR3 is TGTGCCAGCAGCTTGGAACCGAGCTATAATTCACCCCTCCACTTT.